A single sample gave rise to the 27 T cell receptor beta chains below, sequenced in a study of blood T cells in healthy people across ages. With a J-beta primer mix and a sample-barcoded 5' primer, a second PCR ran about 7 to 11 cycles. Each CDR3 protein is one row after TCRdb ran MiXCR on the 5' RACE reads. The sample includes 800,000 to 950,000 distinct CDR3 sequences, 25% to 30% of them seen just once. The same sample was also used in a study of T cells of mothers and their children.

The material sequenced was blood. The source is a woman aged 40 to 50 in good health.

The CDR3 protein is CASRIQGPQYF. In DNA form, the CDR3 reads TGTGCCAGCAGAATCCAGGGCCCTCAGTATTTT. The genes are TRBV6-2 or TRBV6-3 and TRBJ2-3; D might be TRBD1 (5 bases). CDR1 is MNHEY, CDR2 SVGEGT, per germline. The length of the CDR3 is 11 residues. Trimming removed 6 bases at V and 12 bases at J, with 13 bases between.

V usage is TRBV24-1 and J usage is TRBJ2-7; D assignment may be TRBD1 or TRBD2 (5 bases each). The CDR3 consists of 16 residues. The germline V and J ends were trimmed by 2 bases and 7 bases, with 20 bases remaining between them. CDR1 and CDR2 (germline): KGHDR, SFDVKD. Here the CDR3 reads CATSDWKSGTWGEQYF. CDR3 DNA: TGTGCCACCAGTGATTGGAAATCCGGGACCTGGGGGGAGCAGTACTTC.

This clonotype was seen a few times. The chain combines TRBV6-5 with TRBJ2-3, with D tentatively TRBD1 (5 bases). CDR1 is MNHEY, CDR2 SVGAGI, per germline. V gave up 8 bases and J gave up 0 bases, with 15 bases separating them. The length of the CDR3 is 15 residues. The CDR3 bases are TGTGCCAGCGGGGCCCGGGTGGGAAGCACAGATACGCAGTATTTT. It is translated as CASGARVGSTDTQYF.

This clonotype came up a few times. The chain recombines TRBV28 with TRBJ2-1, with 13 bases matching TRBD2. V dropped 3 bases and J dropped 8; count of bases not matched to a gene: 16. The germline gives CDR1 MDHEN, CDR2 SYDVKM. This CDR3 is built from 19 residues. The CDR3 region has the DNA TGTGCCAGCAGTTTCTCTACTAGCGGGGGGGGCGGGTCTCTCCATGAGCAGTTCTTC. This translates into CASSFSTSGGGGSLHEQFF.

The chain has TRBV7-3 and TRBJ1-2; TRBD1 matches at 7 bases. Unmatched junction bases numbered 6, after V lost 1 base and J lost 7 bases. The CDR3 spans 14 residues. CDR1 and CDR2 (germline): SGHTA, FQGTGA. The CDR3 DNA sequence: TGTGCCAGCAGCTTAAGAGGGGGCGCGCCTGGCTACACCTTC. It codes for CASSLRGGAPGYTF.

This clonotype was seen only a few times. The chain is built from TRBV5-5 and TRBJ2-7; D perhaps matches TRBD1 (7 bases). CDR1 and CDR2 from the germline V gene are SGHKS and YYEKEE (reference sequence). Trimming took off 7 bases at V and 3 bases at J, with 17 bases between the two ends. The CDR3 is 14 amino acids. The CDR3 DNA is TGTGCCAGCGGCGGGACAGATGTCCTCTACGAGCAGTACTTC. Encoded protein: CASGGTDVLYEQYF.

This clonotype showed up just a few times. The chain combines TRBV27 with TRBJ1-5; maybe TRBD1 (6 bases). Trimming pared 1 base from V and 3 bases from J, leaving 22 bases between. Germline CDR1 MNHEY, CDR2 SMNVEV (reference sequence). The CDR3 sequence is 19 residues long. The CDR3 nucleotides are TGTGCCAGCAGTTTATATGGGGTAGGGGGGGGCTTAGACAATCAGCCCCAGCATTTT. As protein: CASSLYGVGGGLDNQPQHF.

This clonotype was seen many times. This sequence joins TRBV20-1 and TRBJ2-1; 9 positions agree with TRBD1. This CDR3 contains 14 residues. With V trimmed by 5 bases and J by 1 base, 3 bases remained unmatched. Germline V gene lookup returns CDR1 DFQATT and CDR2 SNEGSKA (reference sequence). CDR3 in amino acids: CSALDRGSYNEQFF. CDR3 sequence (DNA): TGCAGTGCTCTCGACAGGGGGTCCTACAATGAGCAGTTCTTC.

In this sample, this clonotype turned up a few times. This chain joins TRBV6-1 and TRBJ2-3, with D unresolved. The ends were cut back, 5 bases at V and 4 bases at J, with 13 bases in the middle. The CDR3 consists of 14 residues. Germline V lookup: CDR1 MNHNS, CDR2 SASEGT. The CDR3 DNA reads as TGTGCCAGCAGTCGTCAGGCAAGGGCAGATACGCAGTATTTT. This translates into CASSRQARADTQYF.

The sample holds one count of this clonotype. A much larger clonotype is one base distant, so this may be a read error. V gene TRBV7-3 combines with J gene TRBJ2-3; the D gene is possibly TRBD2 (6 bases). Germline V gene lookup returns CDR1 SGHTA and CDR2 FQGTGA. This CDR3 comprises 16 residues. Deletions cut 5 bases from V and 2 bases from J, with 17 bases between. CDR3 coding DNA: TGTGCCAGCAGCCATGGGGCGGGGCTCGACACAGATACGCAGTATTTT. Translating gives CASSHGAGLDTDTQYF.

The chain combines TRBV9 with TRBJ2-4; TRBD1 is a possible D gene (6 bases). Germline V gene lookup returns CDR1 SGDLS and CDR2 YYNGEE. V was cut by 3 bases and J by 0 bases, with 16 bases left in between. This CDR3 has 17 residues. The CDR3 loop is CASSAGDTALAKNIQYF. The CDR3 nucleotides read TGTGCCAGCAGCGCAGGGGACACGGCCTTAGCCAAAAACATTCAGTACTTC.

This clonotype was counted a few times. The genes are TRBV28 and TRBJ1-1; a possible D gene is TRBD1 (6 bases). V lost 6 bases, J lost 3 bases, and 8 bases lay in between. CDR3 length equals 12 residues. The germline gives CDR1 MDHEN, CDR2 SYDVKM. DNA of the CDR3: TGTGCCAGCAGAAGGGGGTACACTGAAGCTTTCTTT. It encodes CASRRGYTEAFF.

DNA of the CDR3: TGCGCCAGCAGCTTAGCAGCGAGTGGCACAGATACGCAGTATTTT. Encoded protein: CASSLAASGTDTQYF. V gene TRBV5-1 combines with J gene TRBJ2-3; unclear D gene. There are 15 residues in the CDR3. Trimming removed 2 bases at V and 1 base at J, with 11 bases between. Germline assignment: CDR1 SGHRS and CDR2 YFSETQ.

This rearrangement joins TRBV6-2 or TRBV6-3 to TRBJ2-1, with 7 bases matching TRBD1. The germline V gene encodes CDR1 MNHEY and CDR2 SVGEGT. The CDR3 is 13 amino acids. V lost 10 bases and J lost 6; bases outside the gene matches: 9. For the CDR3, the DNA is TGTGCCATAACGACAGGGTTGAGCAATGAGCAGTTCTTC. Translated: CAITTGLSNEQFF.

This clonotype was seen once. This CDR3 is missing its conserved last phenylalanine or tryptophan, likely due to a read error. The chain is built from TRBV7-9 and TRBJ1-2, with D unclear. This CDR3 comprises 18 residues. CDR1 is SEHNR, CDR2 FQNEAQ, per germline (reference sequence). V was clipped by 4 bases and J by 0 bases, with 21 bases between them. In DNA form, the CDR3 reads TGTGCCAGCAGCTCCCCGTCGGGTGGTACTGGCTCTAACTATGGCTACACCGTC. Translated: CASSSPSGGTGSNYGYTV.

This clonotype appeared a few times. The rearrangement links TRBV7-2 to TRBJ2-3, with TRBD2 matching 7 bases. The V gene's germline CDR1 is SGHTA and CDR2 FQGNSA. This CDR3 is 19 amino acids long. V gave up 3 bases and J gave up 0 bases; unmatched junction bases: 15. In nucleotides, the CDR3 is TGTGCCAGCAGCTTTTCTGCGGGAGTGGAGGGCATTAGCACAGATACGCAGTATTTT. Translated, it gives CASSFSAGVEGISTDTQYF.

This clonotype was seen ten or more times. This sequence joins TRBV2 and TRBJ1-2, with unresolved D. The CDR3 consists of 15 residues. Per the germline V gene, CDR1 is SNHLY and CDR2 is FYNNEI. The germline V and J ends were trimmed by 0 bases and 8 bases, with 16 bases remaining between them. Written as DNA, the CDR3 is TGTGCCAGCAGTGAAGCGGGGAACCCGGTGAGGGGCTACACCTTC. Its translation: CASSEAGNPVRGYTF.

This clonotype was counted only a few times. The J gene is TRBJ1-2, the V gene TRBV6-5, with D uncertain. This CDR3 region has 13 residues. Trimming took off 4 bases at V and 4 bases at J, with 10 bases between the two ends. The germline V gene encodes CDR1 MNHEY and CDR2 SVGAGI. The CDR3 coding sequence is TGTGCCAGCAGTTCCGGGGAATCCTATGGCTACACCTTC. It specifies CASSSGESYGYTF.

Ten or more counts support this clonotype. The chain recombines TRBV27 with TRBJ2-7; D not certain. V gave up 2 bases and J gave up 6 bases, with 5 bases separating them. The CDR3 spans 11 residues. Germline CDR1 and CDR2: MNHEY and SMNVEV (reference sequence). DNA for the CDR3: TGTGCCAGCAGTTTAGGAGTCGAGCAGTACTTC. It specifies CASSLGVEQYF.

The V gene is TRBV12-3 or TRBV12-4, the J gene TRBJ1-2; D ambiguous. The CDR3 spans 14 residues. Trimming shortened V by 7 bases and J by 2 bases, and 14 bases separated the two germline ends. The CDR3 coding sequence is TGTGCCAGCACCGACTCTTGGCGGAACTATGGCTACACCTTC. Encoded protein: CASTDSWRNYGYTF.

This clonotype has just a few counts. This CDR3 reads CASSQAKTSGGLNEQFF. In DNA, the CDR3 is TGTGCCAGCAGCCAAGCCAAGACTAGCGGGGGGTTGAATGAGCAGTTCTTC. The rearrangement joins TRBV4-2 to TRBJ2-1; 13 bases line up with TRBD2. CDR1 is LGHNA and CDR2 is YNFKEQ in the germline V gene. V lost 1 base and J lost 7; bases outside the gene matches: 7. The CDR3 has 17 residues.

The sample holds a few counts of this clonotype. One end of the junction does not line up with germline, which may come from a read error. The chain carries TRBV7-8 and TRBJ2-1; D unclear. Germline loops: CDR1 SGHVS, CDR2 FQNEAQ. This CDR3 comprises 12 residues. CDR3 residues: CVSSLVVGEQFF. CDR3 sequence (DNA): TGTGTCAGCAGCTTAGTAGTTGGGGAGCAGTTCTTC.

This clonotype appeared many times. This chain uses TRBV28 with TRBJ2-3; 8 bases agree with TRBD2. Germline V gene lookup returns CDR1 MDHEN and CDR2 SYDVKM. V was pared by 4 bases and J by 2 bases, with 11 bases of the junction left unmatched. This CDR3 is built from 17 residues. In nucleotides, the CDR3 is TGTGCCAGCAGTTACCGACTAGCGCCCTACTCCACAGATACGCAGTATTTT. Amino acids: CASSYRLAPYSTDTQYF.

This clonotype is a singleton in its sample. The rearrangement uses TRBV4-1 and TRBJ2-2; 9 bases map to TRBD1. Unmatched junction bases numbered 12, after V lost 3 bases and J lost 1 base. This CDR3 is built from 19 residues. Germline V gives CDR1 MGHRA, CDR2 YSYEKL. The CDR3 coding sequence is TGCGCCAGCAGCCAGCCCCACAGGGGGCGTCTAGGGAACACCGGGGAGCTGTTTTTT. Its translation: CASSQPHRGRLGNTGELFF.

This clonotype was counted between two and nine times. The chain joins TRBV19 to TRBJ2-5; 12 bases align to TRBD1. Germline CDR1 reads LNHDA; CDR2 reads SQIVND (reference sequence). The trim removed 10 bases at V and 5 bases at J, leaving 8 bases unmatched. The CDR3 runs to 14 residues. In DNA form, the CDR3 reads TGTGCCACCACAGGGACAGGGGGCGTGGAGACCCAGTACTTC. Protein product: CATTGTGGVETQYF.

The gene calls are TRBV7-3 and TRBJ1-3; perhaps TRBD1 as D (5 bases). The CDR3 length is 14 residues. CDR1 is SGHTA and CDR2 is FQGTGA in the germline V gene. V was shortened by 5 bases and J by 4 bases, with 12 bases between the two germline ends. The CDR3 loop is CASSQGSEGNTIYF. CDR3 nucleotide sequence: TGTGCCAGCAGCCAGGGTTCGGAAGGAAACACCATATATTTT.

For this clonotype: A clone one base away is much larger, so this may be a read error. The chain couples TRBV12-3 or TRBV12-4 to TRBJ1-2; TRBD1 is a possible D gene (6 bases). V lost 3 bases and J 4 bases, leaving 39 bases between the germline ends. The CDR3 sequence is 23 residues long. For the CDR3, the DNA is TGTGCCAGCAGTTTGCTCGAAAATGAAACCTTACAGGGAACTGGAAGGGGTTGCTATGGCTACACCTTC. This encodes CASSLLENETLQGTGRGCYGYTF.